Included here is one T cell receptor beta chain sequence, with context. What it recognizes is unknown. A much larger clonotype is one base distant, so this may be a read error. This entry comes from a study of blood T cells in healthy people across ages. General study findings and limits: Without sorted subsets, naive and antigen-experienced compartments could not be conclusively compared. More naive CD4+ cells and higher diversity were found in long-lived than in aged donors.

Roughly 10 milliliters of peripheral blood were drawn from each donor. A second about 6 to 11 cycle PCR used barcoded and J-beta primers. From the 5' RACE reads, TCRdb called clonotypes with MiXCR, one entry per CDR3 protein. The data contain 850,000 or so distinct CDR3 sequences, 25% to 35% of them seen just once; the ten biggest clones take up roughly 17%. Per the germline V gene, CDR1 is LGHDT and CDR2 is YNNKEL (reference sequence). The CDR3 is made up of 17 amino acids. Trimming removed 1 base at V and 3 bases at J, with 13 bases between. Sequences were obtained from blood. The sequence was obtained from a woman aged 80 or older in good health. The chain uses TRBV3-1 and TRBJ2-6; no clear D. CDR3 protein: CASSQGQASRGANVLTF. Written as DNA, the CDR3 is TGTGCCAGCAGCCAAGGGCAGGCCTCCCGTGGGGCCAACGTCCTGACTTTC.